The rows below give T cell receptor beta chains drawn from one sample of a study of human T cells and chemical hapten exposure. MiXCR, applied by TCRdb to the RACE reads, yields one record per CDR3 protein. Of 370,000 or so distinct CDR3 sequences listed, roughly 4.8% are singletons. The sample here was whole blood, taken in connection with sensitization to the hapten diphenylcyclopropenone (DPC). The receptors here all came from a woman in her fifties or sixties with alopecia areata. Some clones in this sample may be carry-over from other donors' samples. The CDR3 runs from the conserved cysteine through the conserved F or W. The D gene is left open where the match is weak. Rows give clone size only sometimes, using once, few, many, or a class for an expanded clone.

CDR3 length: 13
V gene: TRBV20-1
D gene: TRBD2
J gene: TRBJ2-1
clone size: many
CDR3 protein: CSLRSGGPDEQFF
CDR3 DNA: TGCAGTCTCCGTAGCGGGGGGCCCGATGAGCAGTTCTTC

CDR3 length: 19
V gene: TRBV27
D gene: TRBD2
J gene: TRBJ2-1
clone size: many
CDR3 protein: CASSPGLAGGFGRYNEQFF
CDR3 DNA: TGTGCCAGCAGTCCGGGACTAGCGGGGGGATTTGGACGGTACAATGAGCAGTTCTTC

CDR3 length: 16
V gene: TRBV27
D gene: TRBD1
J gene: TRBJ2-7
clone size: NA
CDR3 protein: CASSSHRGGGSYEQYF
CDR3 DNA: TGTGCCAGCAGTTCCCACAGGGGTGGGGGTTCCTACGAGCAGTACTTC

CDR3 length: 12
V gene: TRBV20-1
D gene: NA
J gene: TRBJ1-1
clone size: many
CDR3 protein: CSATTAGSEAFF
CDR3 DNA: TGCAGTGCCACGACAGCGGGGAGTGAAGCTTTCTTT

CDR3 length: 13
V gene: TRBV4-2
D gene: NA
J gene: TRBJ2-4
clone size: few
CDR3 protein: CASSQGIENIQYF
CDR3 DNA: TGTGCCAGCAGCCAAGGAATCGAAAACATTCAGTACTTC

CDR3 length: 15
V gene: TRBV2
D gene: TRBD1
J gene: TRBJ1-2
clone size: NA
CDR3 protein: CASSENRGNNYGYTF
CDR3 DNA: TGTGCCAGCAGTGAAAACAGGGGAAATAACTATGGCTACACCTTC

CDR3 length: 16
V gene: TRBV2
D gene: TRBD2
J gene: TRBJ2-5
clone size: few
CDR3 protein: CASSELAGGGQETQYF
CDR3 DNA: TGTGCCAGCAGTGAACTAGCGGGAGGTGGACAAGAGACCCAGTACTTC

CDR3 length: 15
V gene: TRBV12-3/TRBV12-4
D gene: TRBD2
J gene: TRBJ2-1
clone size: many
CDR3 protein: CASSYTWEGYNEQFF
CDR3 DNA: TGTGCCAGCAGCTATACGTGGGAGGGATACAATGAGCAGTTCTTC

CDR3 length: 13
V gene: TRBV7-9
D gene: NA
J gene: TRBJ1-1
clone size: many
CDR3 protein: CASSFNRDAEAFF
CDR3 DNA: TGTGCCAGCAGCTTTAACAGGGACGCTGAAGCTTTCTTT

CDR3 length: 14
V gene: TRBV6-5
D gene: NA
J gene: TRBJ2-3
clone size: few
CDR3 protein: CASSKGLTTDTQYF
CDR3 DNA: TGTGCCAGCAGTAAGGGCCTGACCACAGATACGCAGTATTTT

CDR3 length: 13
V gene: TRBV15
D gene: NA
J gene: TRBJ2-2
clone size: NA
CDR3 protein: CATSRPEAGELFF
CDR3 DNA: TGTGCCACCAGCAGACCCGAGGCCGGGGAGCTGTTTTTT

CDR3 length: 15
V gene: TRBV28
D gene: NA
J gene: TRBJ2-7
clone size: many
CDR3 protein: CASSSPGPGTYEQYF
CDR3 DNA: TGTGCCAGCAGCTCTCCGGGACCGGGCACCTACGAGCAGTACTTC

CDR3 length: 15
V gene: TRBV11-2
D gene: TRBD2
J gene: TRBJ2-7
clone size: many
CDR3 protein: CASSPRTSGTYEQYF
CDR3 DNA: TGTGCCAGCAGCCCTCGGACTAGCGGCACTTACGAGCAGTACTTC

CDR3 length: 14
V gene: TRBV28
D gene: TRBD2
J gene: TRBJ2-1
clone size: many
CDR3 protein: CASRPGLAINEQFF
CDR3 DNA: TGTGCCAGCAGGCCGGGACTAGCAATAAATGAGCAGTTCTTC

CDR3 length: 12
V gene: TRBV28
D gene: TRBD2
J gene: TRBJ2-7
clone size: many
CDR3 protein: CASRAGVNEQYF
CDR3 DNA: TGTGCCAGCAGAGCGGGAGTCAACGAGCAGTACTTC

CDR3 length: 13
V gene: TRBV9
D gene: NA
J gene: TRBJ2-7
clone size: many
CDR3 protein: CASSVRTVGEQYF
CDR3 DNA: TGTGCCAGCAGCGTGAGGACGGTGGGGGAGCAGTACTTC

CDR3 length: 15
V gene: TRBV11-2
D gene: NA
J gene: TRBJ2-3
clone size: NA
CDR3 protein: CASSLVRGATDTQYF
CDR3 DNA: TGTGCCAGCAGCTTAGTTCGGGGGGCAACAGATACGCAGTATTTT

CDR3 length: 14
V gene: TRBV28
D gene: NA
J gene: TRBJ2-3
clone size: many
CDR3 protein: CASSYPPPRDTQYF
CDR3 DNA: TGTGCCAGCAGTTATCCACCGCCGAGGGATACGCAGTATTTT

CDR3 length: 12
V gene: TRBV29-1
D gene: NA
J gene: TRBJ2-3
clone size: many
CDR3 protein: CSVGPDTDTQYF
CDR3 DNA: TGCAGCGTTGGCCCCGACACAGATACGCAGTATTTT

CDR3 length: 15
V gene: TRBV6-2/TRBV6-3
D gene: NA
J gene: TRBJ2-1
clone size: many
CDR3 protein: CASSYPQITHGGEFF
CDR3 DNA: TGTGCCAGCAGTTACCCCCAGATTACCCATGGTGGAGAGTTCTTC

CDR3 length: 14
V gene: TRBV5-1
D gene: TRBD1
J gene: TRBJ2-7
clone size: many
CDR3 protein: CASSSRQGSDEQYF
CDR3 DNA: TGCGCCAGCAGCTCCCGACAGGGTAGCGACGAGCAGTACTTC

CDR3 length: 14
V gene: TRBV18
D gene: TRBD1
J gene: TRBJ1-2
clone size: many
CDR3 protein: CASSPDRGGYGYTF
CDR3 DNA: TGTGCCAGCTCACCTGACAGGGGAGGCTATGGCTACACCTTC

CDR3 length: 15
V gene: TRBV27
D gene: TRBD2
J gene: TRBJ2-1
clone size: many
CDR3 protein: CASSFVAGGFHEQFF
CDR3 DNA: TGTGCCAGCAGTTTCGTAGCGGGAGGGTTCCATGAGCAGTTCTTC

CDR3 length: 13
V gene: TRBV20-1
D gene: TRBD1
J gene: TRBJ2-3
clone size: many
CDR3 protein: CSAKYTGADTQYF
CDR3 DNA: TGCAGTGCTAAATATACAGGGGCAGATACGCAGTATTTT

CDR3 length: 15
V gene: TRBV28
D gene: TRBD1
J gene: TRBJ2-5
clone size: many
CDR3 protein: CASSSLDRGQETQYF
CDR3 DNA: TGTGCCAGCAGTTCCTTGGACAGGGGGCAGGAGACCCAGTACTTC

CDR3 length: 12
V gene: TRBV20-1
D gene: NA
J gene: TRBJ2-1
clone size: NA
CDR3 protein: CSAGDLRNEQFF
CDR3 DNA: TGCAGTGCTGGGGACCTGCGGAATGAGCAGTTCTTC

CDR3 length: 17
V gene: TRBV5-4
D gene: TRBD2
J gene: TRBJ2-6
clone size: few
CDR3 protein: CASSLRGDPSGANVLTF
CDR3 DNA: TGTGCCAGCAGCTTGCGGGGGGACCCATCTGGGGCCAACGTCCTGACTTTC

CDR3 length: 11
V gene: TRBV20-1
D gene: NA
J gene: TRBJ1-2
clone size: many
CDR3 protein: CSAPANYGYTF
CDR3 DNA: TGCAGTGCTCCAGCAAACTATGGCTACACCTTC

CDR3 length: 15
V gene: TRBV5-1
D gene: NA
J gene: TRBJ2-7
clone size: few
CDR3 protein: CASSLEGRRTYEQYF
CDR3 DNA: TGCGCCAGCAGCTTGGAGGGCAGGCGTACCTACGAGCAGTACTTC

CDR3 length: 16
V gene: TRBV7-8
D gene: NA
J gene: TRBJ1-1
clone size: NA
CDR3 protein: CASSLMYRQEENEAFF
CDR3 DNA: TGTGCCAGCAGCTTAATGTATCGGCAGGAAGAAAATGAAGCTTTCTTT

CDR3 length: 15
V gene: TRBV12-3/TRBV12-4
D gene: NA
J gene: TRBJ1-5
clone size: few
CDR3 protein: CASSFFGLGNQPQHF
CDR3 DNA: TGTGCCAGCAGTTTTTTCGGGTTGGGGAATCAGCCCCAGCATTTT

CDR3 length: 15
V gene: TRBV7-2
D gene: NA
J gene: TRBJ2-6
clone size: many
CDR3 protein: CASSFPAGGANVLTF
CDR3 DNA: TGTGCCAGCAGCTTTCCGGCTGGAGGGGCCAACGTCCTGACTTTC

CDR3 length: 13
V gene: TRBV5-1
D gene: TRBD2
J gene: TRBJ2-7
clone size: NA
CDR3 protein: CASSASGIYEQYF
CDR3 DNA: TGCGCCAGCAGTGCTAGCGGGATTTACGAGCAGTACTTC

CDR3 length: 15
V gene: TRBV6-5
D gene: TRBD2
J gene: TRBJ2-1
clone size: many
CDR3 protein: CASSQTSGGYNEQFF
CDR3 DNA: TGTGCCAGCAGTCAGACTAGCGGGGGCTACAATGAGCAGTTCTTC

CDR3 length: 14
V gene: TRBV5-6
D gene: TRBD1
J gene: TRBJ1-2
clone size: many
CDR3 protein: CASSSGQGTYGYTF
CDR3 DNA: TGTGCCAGCAGCTCGGGACAGGGGACCTATGGCTACACCTTC

CDR3 length: 12
V gene: TRBV20-1
D gene: NA
J gene: TRBJ2-2
clone size: many
CDR3 protein: CSALEGAGELFF
CDR3 DNA: TGCAGTGCCTTAGAGGGGGCCGGGGAGCTGTTTTTT

CDR3 length: 15
V gene: TRBV18
D gene: NA
J gene: TRBJ2-6
clone size: NA
CDR3 protein: CASSPGGTGDNVLTF
CDR3 DNA: TGTGCCAGCTCACCAGGGGGTACTGGGGACAACGTCCTGACTTTC

CDR3 length: 14
V gene: TRBV13
D gene: NA
J gene: TRBJ2-7
clone size: many
CDR3 protein: CASSSRLISYEQYF
CDR3 DNA: TGTGCCAGCAGCTCCCGATTAATTTCCTACGAGCAGTACTTC

CDR3 length: 14
V gene: TRBV20-1
D gene: NA
J gene: TRBJ2-3
clone size: NA
CDR3 protein: CSASPRDNRDTQYF
CDR3 DNA: TGCAGTGCCAGTCCCCGGGACAACAGGGATACGCAGTATTTT